The present entry profiles one TCR beta chain with its context. Original processing methods: By means of reference gene primer amplification, nucleated cell counts were estimated. Here immunoSEQ multiplex PCR was the method, and the copy in TCRdb shows in-frame clones only, minus some. V and J calls and clone size are given by that table; D and trimming were obtained from the DNA. The sample lists 210,000 or so clones, around 80% occurring once. This entry is derived from a study of blood T cell repertoires in COVID-19. Looking at the study overall: COVID-19 samples, acute and convalescent, were from the United States, Italy and Spain. T cells, B-cell-depleted T cells, or PBMCs supplied cDNA or gDNA.

The CDR3 extends over 16 amino acids. The junction had 5 bases not matched to a gene; V was cut back by 0 bases and J by 3 bases. Germline CDR1 and CDR2: MNHEY and SVGEGT. This receptor was taken from a woman of 80 years or more with active or convalescent COVID-19. The rearrangement joins TRBV6-2 or TRBV6-3 to TRBJ1-5, with 7 bases matching TRBD1. The sequencing input was peripheral blood. CDR3: CASSYSRDSDNQPQHF. The CDR3 bases are TGTGCCAGCAGTTACTCCCGGGACAGTGACAATCAGCCCCAGCATTTT.